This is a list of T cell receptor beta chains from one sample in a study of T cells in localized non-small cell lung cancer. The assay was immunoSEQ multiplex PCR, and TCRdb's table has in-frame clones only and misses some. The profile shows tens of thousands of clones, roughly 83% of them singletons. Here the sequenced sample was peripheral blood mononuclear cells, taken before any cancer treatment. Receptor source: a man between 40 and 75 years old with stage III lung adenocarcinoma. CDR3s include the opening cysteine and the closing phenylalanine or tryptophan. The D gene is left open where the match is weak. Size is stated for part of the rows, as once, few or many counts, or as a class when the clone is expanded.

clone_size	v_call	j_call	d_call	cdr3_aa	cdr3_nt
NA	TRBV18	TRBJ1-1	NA	CASSQNRGSEAFF	TGTGCCAGCTCTCAAAATAGGGGCAGTGAAGCTTTCTTT
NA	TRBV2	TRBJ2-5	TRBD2	CASSEGTSGGLRETQYF	TGTGCCAGCAGTGAAGGGACTAGCGGGGGGCTAAGGGAGACCCAGTACTTC
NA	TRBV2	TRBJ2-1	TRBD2	CASSETSGGANEQFF	TGTGCCAGCAGCGAGACTAGCGGGGGGGCGAATGAGCAGTTCTTC
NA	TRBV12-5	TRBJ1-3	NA	CASGFSYNSGNTIYF	TGTGCTAGTGGTTTTTCCTACAACTCTGGAAACACCATATATTTT
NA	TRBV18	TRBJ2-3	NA	CASSQGSDTQYF	TGTGCCAGCTCGCAGGGGTCGGATACGCAGTATTTT
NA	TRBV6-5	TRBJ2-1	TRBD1	CASSQQGGSYNEQFF	TGTGCCAGCAGCCAACAGGGGGGCTCCTACAATGAGCAGTTCTTC
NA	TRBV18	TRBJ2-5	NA	CASSPPLGETQYF	TGTGCCAGCTCACCACCTCTGGGAGAGACCCAGTACTTC
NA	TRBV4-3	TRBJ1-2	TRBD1	CASSQATGGSIYGYTF	TGCGCCAGCAGCCAAGCGACAGGGGGATCGATATATGGCTACACCTTC
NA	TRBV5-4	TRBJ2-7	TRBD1	CASSSEPGGSYEQYF	TGTGCCAGCAGCTCAGAACCAGGGGGCTCCTACGAGCAGTACTTC
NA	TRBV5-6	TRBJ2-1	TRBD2	CASSFPLAGEQFF	TGTGCCAGCAGCTTCCCCTTAGCGGGTGAGCAGTTCTTC
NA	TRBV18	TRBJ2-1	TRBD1	CASSPRTGYNEQFF	TGTGCCAGCTCGCCCCGGACAGGTTACAATGAGCAGTTCTTC
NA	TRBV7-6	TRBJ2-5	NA	CASSLAPETQYF	TGTGCCAGCAGCTTAGCCCCAGAGACCCAGTACTTC
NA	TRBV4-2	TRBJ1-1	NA	CASSQEQVKEAFF	TGTGCCAGCAGCCAAGAACAGGTGAAGGAAGCTTTCTTT
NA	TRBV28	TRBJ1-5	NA	CASTHYSNQPQHF	TGTGCCAGCACCCATTATAGCAATCAGCCCCAGCATTTT
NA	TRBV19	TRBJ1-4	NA	CASSMRPSGATNEKLFF	TGTGCCAGTAGTATGAGGCCCTCAGGGGCAACTAATGAAAAACTGTTTTTT
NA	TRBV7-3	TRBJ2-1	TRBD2	CASSRTSGYNEQFF	TGTGCCAGCAGCCGGACTAGCGGTTACAATGAGCAGTTCTTC
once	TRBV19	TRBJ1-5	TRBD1	CASSGQGGNQPQHF	TGTGCCAGTAGTGGACAGGGTGGCAATCAGCCCCAGCATTTT
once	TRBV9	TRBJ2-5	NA	CASSARQNGAGETQYF	TGTGCCAGCAGCGCGAGACAAAATGGGGCGGGAGAGACCCAGTACTTC
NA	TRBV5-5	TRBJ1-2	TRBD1	CASRPGTGMNYGYTF	TGTGCCAGCAGGCCCGGGACAGGGATGAACTATGGCTACACCTTC
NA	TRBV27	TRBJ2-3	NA	CASSLQGDTQYF	TGTGCCAGCAGTTTACAAGGGGATACGCAGTATTTT
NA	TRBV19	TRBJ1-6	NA	CASSTPEPLSPLHF	TGTGCCAGTAGTACACCGGAGCCCCTCTCACCCCTCCACTTT
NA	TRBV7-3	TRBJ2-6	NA	CASSLVDRAGANVLTF	TGTGCCAGCAGCTTAGTCGATCGGGCTGGGGCCAACGTCCTGACTTTC
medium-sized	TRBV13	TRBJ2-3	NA	CASSFGAEAGDTQYF	TGTGCCAGCAGCTTTGGGGCGGAGGCGGGAGATACGCAGTATTTT
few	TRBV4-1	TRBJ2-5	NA	CASSPVGEETQYF	TGCGCCAGCAGCCCGGTGGGGGAAGAGACCCAGTACTTC
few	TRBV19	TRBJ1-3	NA	CATLALGNTIYF	TGTGCCACCCTAGCACTTGGAAACACCATATATTTT
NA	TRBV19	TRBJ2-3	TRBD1	CASSSRRDSTQYF	TGTGCCAGTAGTTCCAGACGGGACAGCACGCAGTATTTT
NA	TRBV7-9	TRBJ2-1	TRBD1	CASSSGQSEQFF	TGTGCCAGCAGCTCGGGACAGAGTGAGCAGTTCTTC
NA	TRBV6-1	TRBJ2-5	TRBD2	CASSTGGQETQYF	TGTGCCAGCAGTACGGGGGGCCAAGAGACCCAGTACTTC
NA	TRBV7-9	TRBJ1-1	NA	CASSLESSPVTDTEAFF	TGTGCCAGCAGCTTAGAGAGTTCGCCGGTTACAGACACTGAAGCTTTCTTT
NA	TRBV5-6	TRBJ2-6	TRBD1	CASSLDRGRYGANVLTF	TGTGCCAGCAGCTTGGACAGGGGGCGTTATGGGGCCAACGTCCTGACTTTC
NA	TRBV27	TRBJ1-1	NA	CASSLSGVRTEAFF	TGTGCCAGCAGTTTAAGCGGGGTCAGGACTGAAGCTTTCTTT
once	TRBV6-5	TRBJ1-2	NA	CASGLQDGYTF	TGTGCCAGCGGCCTCCAAGATGGCTACACCTTC
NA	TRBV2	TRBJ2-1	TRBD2	CASSSETSGSFNEQFF	TGTGCCAGCAGTTCCGAGACTAGCGGGAGTTTTAATGAGCAGTTCTTC
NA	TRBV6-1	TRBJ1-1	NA	CASSHLEAFF	TGTGCCAGCTCCCACCTTGAAGCTTTCTTT
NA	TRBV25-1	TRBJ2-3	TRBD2	CASSFRTSGGVTDTQYF	TGTGCCAGCAGTTTCCGGACTAGCGGGGGAGTCACAGATACGCAGTATTTT
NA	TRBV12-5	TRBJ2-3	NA	CASGLIVGILTDTQYF	TGTGCTAGTGGTTTGATAGTCGGGATTCTCACAGATACGCAGTATTTT
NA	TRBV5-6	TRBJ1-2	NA	CASSFGGRITNYGYTF	TGTGCCAGCAGCTTTGGGGGCCGGATAACTAACTATGGCTACACCTTC
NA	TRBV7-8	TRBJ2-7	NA	CASSLSHWDEQYF	TGTGCCAGCAGCCTTTCTCACTGGGACGAGCAGTACTTC
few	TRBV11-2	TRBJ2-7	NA	CASSLVLAPSYEQYF	TGTGCCAGCAGCTTAGTCCTAGCGCCCTCCTACGAGCAGTACTTC
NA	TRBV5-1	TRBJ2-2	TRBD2	CASSLVSSGRPGELFF	TGCGCCAGCAGCTTGGTGTCTAGCGGGAGGCCCGGGGAGCTGTTTTTT
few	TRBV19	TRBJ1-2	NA	CASAELGIYGYTF	TGTGCCAGCGCGGAACTCGGGATATATGGCTACACCTTC
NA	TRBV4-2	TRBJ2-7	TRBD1	CASSQDFGTGGGSYEQYF	TGTGCCAGCAGCCAAGATTTCGGGACAGGGGGTGGCTCCTACGAGCAGTACTTC
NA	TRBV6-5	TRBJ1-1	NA	CASSSNEAEAFF	TGTGCCAGCAGTTCGAACGAGGCTGAAGCTTTCTTT
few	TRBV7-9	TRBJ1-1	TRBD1	CASSWNRGRDTEAFF	TGTGCCAGCAGCTGGAACAGGGGGCGAGACACTGAAGCTTTCTTT
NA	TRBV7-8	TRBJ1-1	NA	CASSGGRNGNTEAFF	TGTGCCAGCAGCGGGGGGAGGAATGGGAACACTGAAGCTTTCTTT
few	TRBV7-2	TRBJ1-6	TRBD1	CASSSDRGNSPLHF	TGTGCCAGCAGCTCTGACAGGGGCAATTCACCCCTCCACTTT
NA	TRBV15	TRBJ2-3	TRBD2	CATSRDPTSGRPDTQYF	TGTGCCACCAGCAGAGATCCCACTAGCGGGAGACCAGATACGCAGTATTTT
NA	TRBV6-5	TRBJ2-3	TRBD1	CASSPGDRGADTQYF	TGTGCCAGCAGTCCCGGGGACAGGGGGGCGGATACGCAGTATTTT
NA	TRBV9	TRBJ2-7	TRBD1	CASSEGAGLTYEQYF	TGTGCCAGCAGCGAGGGGGCAGGACTTACCTACGAGCAGTACTTC